Included here is one T cell receptor beta chain sequence, with context. No antigen is known for it. This record belongs to a study of cytotoxic CD8 clonotypes in ibrutinib-treated CLL. Study-level points and caveats: Clonality went up at the time of ibrutinib response, stayed stable in sustained remission, and later dropped back toward its baseline level at progression.

The CDR3 sequence is 15 residues long. Trimming removed 6 bases at V and 1 base at J, with 14 bases between. CDR1 is LNHDA and CDR2 is SQIVND in the germline V gene (reference sequence). Some clones are missing from TCRdb's copy, which holds only in-frame ones; the method was immunoSEQ multiplex PCR. The sample records fewer than 85,000 clones, around 79% being singletons. The sequence derives from a human donor with chronic lymphocytic leukemia. The V call is TRBV19, the J call TRBJ2-3; D gene ambiguous. The sample here was PBMCs, taken after 12 months of ibrutinib treatment. CDR3 sequence reads: CASSAVTLGTDTQYF. CDR3 nucleotides: TGTGCCAGTAGCGCCGTCACCTTGGGCACAGATACGCAGTATTTT.